Described below is a single TCR beta chain sequence and its context. Antigen: not known. This may come from a read error, since a much larger clone is one base off. These data come from a study of regulatory T cells in long-lasting Graves disease. General observations from the study: TCR diversity was lower in persistent Graves' patients (versus newly diagnosed ones).

With iRepertoire HTBI primers and Arm-PCR of CDR3 regions, TCR beta libraries were built. Methods used by the authors: Analysis of the samples identified roughly 62 TRBV and 14 to 15 TRBJ segments. TCRdb ran MiXCR on the multiplex PCR reads and lists one entry per CDR3 protein. It is TCRdb's table, rather than the study itself, that gives the V and J calls and clone size. The sample has 400,000 to 500,000 distinct CDR3 sequences, 20% to 25% seen once. Noted time point: persistent/refractory GD, antithyroid drugs over 5 years with positive TRAb. PBMC RNA was the source of the TCR library. By American Thyroid Association guidelines, Graves' disease was diagnosed in the cohort. V gave up 5 bases and J gave up 8 bases, with 18 bases separating them. The germline gives CDR1 MNHEY, CDR2 SMNVEV (reference sequence). The CDR3 totals 15 residues.

This receptor was obtained from a female donor with Graves disease. The input for sequencing was peripheral blood mononuclear cells (PBMCs), taken when the disease was refractory, from a patient treated with antithyroid drugs. The J gene is TRBJ1-4, the V gene TRBV27; D uncertain. This chain's CDR3 is CASSPISGVLEKLFF. The CDR3 nucleotides are TGTGCCAGCAGTCCCATCAGTGGAGTCCTAGAAAAACTGTTTTTT.